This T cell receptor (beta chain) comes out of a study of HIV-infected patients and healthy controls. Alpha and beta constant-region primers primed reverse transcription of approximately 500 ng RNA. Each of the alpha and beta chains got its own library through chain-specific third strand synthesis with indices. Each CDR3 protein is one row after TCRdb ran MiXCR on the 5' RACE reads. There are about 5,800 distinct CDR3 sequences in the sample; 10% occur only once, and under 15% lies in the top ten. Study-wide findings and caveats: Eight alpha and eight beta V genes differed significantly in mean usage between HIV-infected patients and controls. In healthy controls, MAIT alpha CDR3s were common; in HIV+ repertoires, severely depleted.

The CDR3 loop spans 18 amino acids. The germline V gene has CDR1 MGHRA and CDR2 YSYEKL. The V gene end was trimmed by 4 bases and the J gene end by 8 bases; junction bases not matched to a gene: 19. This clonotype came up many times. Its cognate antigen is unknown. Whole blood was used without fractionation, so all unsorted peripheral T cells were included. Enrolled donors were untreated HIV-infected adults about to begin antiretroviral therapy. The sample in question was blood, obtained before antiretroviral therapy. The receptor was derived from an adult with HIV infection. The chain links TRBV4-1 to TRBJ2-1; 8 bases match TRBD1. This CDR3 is CASSPGRLDRDREYEQFF. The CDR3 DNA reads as TGCGCCAGCAGCCCCGGGCGGCTGGACAGGGATCGTGAATATGAGCAGTTCTTC.